These T cell receptor beta chains were read from a single sample in a study of shared clonotypes between healthy human individuals. Sequencing used immunoSEQ multiplex PCR; TCRdb keeps in-frame clones, though not all of them. Here the sample spans about 2,500,000 clones, more than 90% being singletons. Sequenced sample: naive CD4+ T cells sorted from blood. The origin of the receptors is a man aged 18 to 29 in good health. CDR3s include the opening cysteine and the closing phenylalanine or tryptophan. D genes are given only for firm matches. Some rows have no size entry. The others give once, few or many, or a class for an expanded clone.

abundance	v_gene	j_gene	d_gene	len	CDR3nt	CDR3aa
-	TRBV10-3	TRBJ2-1	-	15	TGTGCCATCAGTGCCCTGGGGGCGGTAAACAATGAGCAGTTCTTC	CAISALGAVNNEQFF
-	TRBV5-4	TRBJ2-5	TRBD2	13	TGTGCCAGCAGCGTGGGACTAGCGGAGACCCAGTACTTC	CASSVGLAETQYF
-	TRBV6-6	TRBJ1-3	-	16	TGTGCCAGCTGCTCTCCCGGGGGGGCGTTCGGAAACACCATATATTTT	CASCSPGGAFGNTIYF
once	TRBV5-1	TRBJ1-1	-	16	TGCGCCAGCTTCCCCCAAGCAGGCTTCGGGAACACTGAAGCTTTCTTT	CASFPQAGFGNTEAFF
-	TRBV2	TRBJ1-2	-	13	TGTGCCAGCAGTGACGTTGCGAGTAGGGACTACACCTTC	CASSDVASRDYTF
-	TRBV10-1	TRBJ1-3	-	15	TGCGCCAGCAGTGAGAAGGAATTTTCTGGAAACACCATATATTTT	CASSEKEFSGNTIYF
-	TRBV4-3	TRBJ2-7	-	15	TGCGCCAGCAGCCAAGATTGGGCAGGGGGGTACGAGCAGTACTTC	CASSQDWAGGYEQYF
-	TRBV15	TRBJ2-5	-	16	TGTGCCACCAGCGGTAAATCCGGGCCGCGGGAAGAGACCCAGTACTTC	CATSGKSGPREETQYF
-	TRBV7-9	TRBJ1-4	-	14	TGTGCCAGCAGCTCTGGGAAGGGAGGTGAAAAACTGTTTTTT	CASSSGKGGEKLFF
-	TRBV6-4	TRBJ2-5	TRBD1	18	TGTGCCAGCAGAAACCAACGGGGGGGGACAGGGGACAAAGAGACCCAGTACTTC	CASRNQRGGTGDKETQYF
few	TRBV7-2	TRBJ1-5	-	13	TGTGCCAGCAGCTTAGAGAGCAATCAGCCCCAGCATTTT	CASSLESNQPQHF
-	TRBV6-5	TRBJ2-1	-	11	TGTGCCAGCAGTTACGCCCTAGAGCAGTTCTTC	CASSYALEQFF
-	TRBV5-1	TRBJ1-6	TRBD1	16	TGCGCCAGCAGCCAAACAGGGGTGCGGGATAATTCACCCCTCCACTTT	CASSQTGVRDNSPLHF
-	TRBV10-3	TRBJ2-3	TRBD1	14	TGTGCCATCAGGACAGGGGGCCTAGTTGATACGCAGTATTTT	CAIRTGGLVDTQYF
-	TRBV10-2	TRBJ1-6	-	13	TGCGCCAGCAGCTCCCCGGGGTCTCTAACCCTCCACTTT	CASSSPGSLTLHF
once	TRBV7-8	TRBJ2-7	-	14	TGTGCCAGCAGCCCCTCCTCAGGACGGAACGAGCAGTACTTC	CASSPSSGRNEQYF
-	TRBV5-1	TRBJ2-1	TRBD2	16	TGCGCCAGCAGCGCCTCTAGCGGGAGCTCCTACAATGAGCAGTTCTTC	CASSASSGSSYNEQFF
-	TRBV5-4	TRBJ1-2	-	13	TGTGCCAGCAGCTTGGGCAACAACTATGGCTACACCTTC	CASSLGNNYGYTF
-	TRBV1	TRBJ1-5	-	18	TGCACCAGCAGCCAAGATCTTGAGGGACAGGGGAAGAATCAGCCCCAGCATTTT	CTSSQDLEGQGKNQPQHF
-	TRBV7-2	TRBJ2-7	TRBD2	15	TGTGCCAGCAGCTTGGGACTAGCGGGAGCCCTCGAGCAGTACTTC	CASSLGLAGALEQYF
-	TRBV12-5	TRBJ2-7	-	12	TGTGCTAGTGGTTTGGTACAAGCCGAGCAGTACTTC	CASGLVQAEQYF
-	TRBV4-1	TRBJ1-4	-	13	TGCGCCAGCAGCCAATGGCGGGGCGAAAAACTGTTTTTT	CASSQWRGEKLFF
-	TRBV7-9	TRBJ1-5	-	15	TGTGCCAGCAGGGAACCTCAGGATCGCAATCAGCCCCAGCATTTT	CASREPQDRNQPQHF
-	TRBV25-1	TRBJ2-7	TRBD1	14	TGTGCCAGCAGTGATCCAGGGGGCGGGTACGAGCAGTACTTC	CASSDPGGGYEQYF
-	TRBV2	TRBJ1-6	TRBD1	17	TGTGCCAGCAGCCGTCCCGGGGACAGGGGATATGATTCACCCCTCCACTTT	CASSRPGDRGYDSPLHF
-	TRBV19	TRBJ2-5	-	15	TGTGCCAGTAGTATAGATCCAGCAGGGCGAGAGACCCAGTACTTC	CASSIDPAGRETQYF
-	TRBV11-2	TRBJ2-7	-	15	TGTGCCAGCAGCTTAGGATCGGGACATTCCTACGAGCAGTACTTC	CASSLGSGHSYEQYF
-	TRBV5-8	TRBJ2-3	TRBD2	14	TGTGCCAGCAGCTCTAGACTAGCCCCAGATACGCAGTATTTT	CASSSRLAPDTQYF
-	TRBV7-2	TRBJ2-3	TRBD2	15	TGTGCCAGCAGCTTAGCTAGCGGGAGCTCAGATACGCAGTATTTT	CASSLASGSSDTQYF
-	TRBV18	TRBJ2-1	TRBD1	14	TGTGCCAGCTCACCGGACAGGGGAAACAATGAGCAGTTCTTC	CASSPDRGNNEQFF
-	TRBV21-1	TRBJ1-2	-	20	TGTGCCAGCAGCAAGGGCAGGGGAAGGAGATCCCTCAGATGCGACTATGGCTACACCTTC	CASSKGRGRRSLRCDYGYTF
-	TRBV10-3	TRBJ2-7	TRBD1	13	TGTGCCATCAGTGAGGGACAGGGGACCGAGCAGTACTTC	CAISEGQGTEQYF
once	TRBV19	TRBJ1-1	-	15	TGTGCCAGTAGTATGGGTCTAGGGCTGAACACTGAAGCTTTCTTT	CASSMGLGLNTEAFF
-	TRBV6-5	TRBJ2-2	-	15	TGTGCCAGCATACCGGGGGCCAAGGGCACCGGGGAGCTGTTTTTT	CASIPGAKGTGELFF
few	TRBV10-1	TRBJ1-1	-	15	TGCGCCAGCAGTGACGGACAGAGAGCTAACACTGAAGCTTTCTTT	CASSDGQRANTEAFF
-	TRBV7-6	TRBJ1-2	-	14	TGTGCCAGCAGCTCAACCCAGGGCGAGGATGGCTACACCTTC	CASSSTQGEDGYTF
-	TRBV6-6	TRBJ1-1	-	12	TGTGCCAGCAGTGACAGGAACACTGAAGCTTTCTTT	CASSDRNTEAFF
-	TRBV6-5	TRBJ1-1	-	13	TGTGCCAGCAGAGAACCTCGCTACACTGAAGCTTTCTTT	CASREPRYTEAFF
-	TRBV5-1	TRBJ1-1	-	13	TGCGCCAGCAAGTTCAGTTTGAACACTGAAGCTTTCTTT	CASKFSLNTEAFF
-	TRBV7-9	TRBJ1-3	-	12	TGTGCCGGCCTTAGGAATGGAAACACCATATATTTT	CAGLRNGNTIYF
-	TRBV7-3	TRBJ2-6	-	13	TGTGCCAGCAGCTCCCAATGGGCCAACGTCCTGACTTTC	CASSSQWANVLTF
-	TRBV2	TRBJ2-4	TRBD1	14	TGTGCCACCCAAGGGACAGGGAATGTAAACATTCAGTACTTC	CATQGTGNVNIQYF
-	TRBV5-1	TRBJ1-4	-	19	TGCGCCAGCAGCCCGAGCATTACCGGGGCCCTCGGGACTAATGAAAAACTGTTTTTT	CASSPSITGALGTNEKLFF
-	TRBV10-3	TRBJ2-7	-	14	TGTGCCAGCAGTTCAGTGGAGAGCTCCTACGAGCAGTACTTC	CASSSVESSYEQYF
-	TRBV10-3	TRBJ2-3	TRBD2	12	TGTGCCATCGGGGGGGGCACAGATACGCAGTATTTT	CAIGGGTDTQYF
-	TRBV5-1	TRBJ2-2	TRBD2	19	TGCGCCAGCAGCTCCGCCGGGACTAGCGGGAGGTTGAGCACCGGGGAGCTGTTTTTT	CASSSAGTSGRLSTGELFF